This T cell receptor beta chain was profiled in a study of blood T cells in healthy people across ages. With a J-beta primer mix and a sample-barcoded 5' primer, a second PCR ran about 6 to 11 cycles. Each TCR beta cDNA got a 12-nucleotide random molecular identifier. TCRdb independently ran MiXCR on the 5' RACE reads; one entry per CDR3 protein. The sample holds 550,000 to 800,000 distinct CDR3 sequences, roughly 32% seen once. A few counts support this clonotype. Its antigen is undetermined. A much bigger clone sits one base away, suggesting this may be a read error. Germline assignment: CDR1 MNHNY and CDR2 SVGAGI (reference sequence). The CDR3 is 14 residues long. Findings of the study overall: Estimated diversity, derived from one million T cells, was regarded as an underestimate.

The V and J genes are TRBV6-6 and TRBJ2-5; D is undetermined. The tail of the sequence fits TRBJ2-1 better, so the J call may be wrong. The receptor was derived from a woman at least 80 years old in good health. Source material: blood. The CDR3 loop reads CASSWVLGQETQFF. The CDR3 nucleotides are TGTGCCAGCAGTTGGGTTTTAGGCCAAGAGACCCAGTTCTTC.